Below, 12 T cell receptor beta chains from the same sample are listed, as sequenced in a study of T cells after yellow fever vaccination. TCRdb reanalysed the 5' RACE reads using MiXCR and keeps one entry per CDR3 protein. The repertoire holds 160,000 or so distinct CDR3 sequences, almost 7% seen once, with around 2.3% in the top ten. The sequencing here drew on CD4+ T cells sorted from PBMCs, taken about 5 days after the first yellow fever vaccination. The source is a man younger than 35 who received the YFV17D yellow fever vaccine.

This clonotype appeared a few times. The rearrangement uses TRBV5-4 and TRBJ1-1; 9 bases map to TRBD1. Per the germline V gene, CDR1 is SGHNT and CDR2 is YYREEE (reference sequence). The junction had 5 bases not matched to a gene; V was cut back by 4 bases and J by 4 bases. The CDR3 loop spans 14 amino acids. The CDR3 region is CASSEDRGGTEAFF. CDR3 nucleotides: TGTGCCAGCAGCGAGGACAGGGGAGGCACTGAAGCTTTCTTT.

In its sample, this clonotype was seen many times. The chain carries TRBV4-2 and TRBJ2-5; 8 bases align to TRBD2. With V trimmed by 1 base and J by 9 bases, 7 bases remained unmatched. Germline V CDR1 and CDR2: LGHNA, YNFKEQ. The CDR3 has 14 amino acids. Here the CDR3 reads CASSQGPTSGPQYF. The CDR3 DNA sequence: TGTGCCAGCAGCCAAGGACCCACTAGCGGCCCCCAGTACTTC.

There are a few counts of this clonotype. The chain is built from TRBV5-1 and TRBJ2-5; perhaps D is TRBD1 or TRBD2 (5 bases each). The CDR3 loop spans 13 amino acids. Trimming removed 4 bases at V and 5 bases at J, with 12 bases between. Germline loops: CDR1 SGHRS, CDR2 YFSETQ. CDR3 sequence: CASSEGRGETQYF. For the CDR3, the DNA is TGCGCCAGCAGCGAGGGGAGAGGGGAGACCCAGTACTTC.

Many counts were recorded for this clonotype. The J gene is TRBJ1-3, the V gene TRBV20-1; D uncertain. Germline-derived CDR1 and CDR2 are DFQATT and SNEGSKA (reference sequence). V was cut by 4 bases and J by 0 bases, with 7 bases left in between. The CDR3 contains 13 residues. DNA for the CDR3: TGCAGTGCTAAAAGGGACTCTGGAAACACCATATATTTT. Translated, it gives CSAKRDSGNTIYF.

A word on this clonotype: With a much larger clone just one base away, this may be a read error. The V and J genes are TRBV12-3 or TRBV12-4 and TRBJ2-3, with 7 bases aligning to TRBD2. The CDR3 length is 15 residues. With 2 bases clipped from V and 1 base from J, the junction kept 3 bases outside the gene matches. The CDR3 here is CASSLWRGCTDTQYF. The DNA for the CDR3 is TGTGCCAGCAGTTTATGGCGGGGGTGCACAGATACGCAGTATTTT.

This clonotype appeared many times. The CDR3 DNA reads TGTGCCACCGGTCTAGCGGGGGGTGACAATGAGCAGTTCTTC. Encoded protein: CATGLAGGDNEQFF. The chain carries TRBV10-3 and TRBJ2-1, with 11 bases identical to TRBD2. V lost 10 bases, J lost 5 bases, and 7 bases stayed unmatched. The CDR3 is made up of 14 amino acids. Per germline, CDR1 ENHRY and CDR2 SYGVKD.

The chain combines TRBV5-5 with TRBJ1-2; D gene uncertain. Trimming cost V 3 bases and J 5 bases, with 11 bases left between them. This CDR3 has 13 amino acids. Germline assignment: CDR1 SGHKS and CDR2 YYEKEE (reference sequence). As DNA, the CDR3 is TGTGCCAGCAGCTCCGGACCCTTTTATGGCTACACCTTC. This encodes CASSSGPFYGYTF.

This clonotype came up many times. The CDR3 DNA follows: TGCGCCAGCAGCCCGTCGGGTTCGGACACCATATATTTT. Residues: CASSPSGSDTIYF. The chain joins TRBV4-3 to TRBJ1-3; D is unclear. The V end was cut by 4 bases, the J end by 8 bases, with 12 bases between. This CDR3 comprises 13 residues. The germline V gene has CDR1 LGHNA and CDR2 YSLEER.

This clonotype was found many times. V gene TRBV4-3 combines with J gene TRBJ1-5, with D hard to call. Trimming cost V 1 base and J 3 bases, with 10 bases left between them. The CDR3 consists of 15 residues. In germline, CDR1 is LGHNA, CDR2 YSLEER. The CDR3 coding sequence is TGCGCCAGCAGCCAAGGGGCAGACCACAATCAGCCCCAGCATTTT. Translating gives CASSQGADHNQPQHF.

This clonotype was detected many times. CDR3 sequence reads: CASSLIYNEQFF. The CDR3 DNA reads as TGTGCCAGCAGTCTGATCTACAATGAGCAGTTCTTC. J is TRBJ2-1 and V is TRBV6-2 or TRBV6-3, with D hard to call. V lost 5 bases to trimming and J lost 3 bases, with 5 bases between them. This CDR3 is built from 12 residues. Germline V gene sequence: CDR1 MNHEY, CDR2 SVGEGT.

The chain carries TRBV30 and TRBJ2-1; the match to TRBD2 covers 9 bases. This CDR3 has 15 residues. CDR1 is GTSNPN, CDR2 SVGIG, per germline (reference sequence). Unmatched junction bases numbered 5, after V lost 1 base and J lost 4 bases. The CDR3 spells CAWSETSGLYNEQFF. In nucleotides, the CDR3 is TGTGCCTGGAGTGAAACTAGCGGGCTATACAATGAGCAGTTCTTC. The full variable domain, its missing parts supplied by reference TRBV30 and TRBJ2-1, is SQTIHQWPATLVQPVGSPLSLECTVEGTSNPNLYWYRQAAGRGLQLLFYSVGIGQISSEVPQNLSASRPQDRQFILSSKKLLLSDSGFYLCAWSETSGLYNEQFFGPGTRLTVL.

This clonotype was found many times. The V and J genes are TRBV7-2 and TRBJ1-1; tentative D call: TRBD1 (6 bases). The ends were cut back, 6 bases at V and 3 bases at J, with 8 bases in the middle. The CDR3 consists of 12 residues. Germline V gives CDR1 SGHTA, CDR2 FQGNSA. The CDR3 reads CASSPGDTEAFF. The DNA of the CDR3 is TGTGCCAGCAGTCCAGGGGACACTGAAGCTTTCTTT.